Listed below are T cell receptor beta chains from one sample, sequenced in a study of vaccination and CD4 T cells after COVID-19. TCRdb fed the PCR reads into MiXCR, producing one record per CDR3 protein. The repertoire consists of fewer than 30,000 distinct CDR3 sequences, with 40% to 55% occurring once and the leading ten covering 28%. What these receptors recognize is not known. The sample consisted of CD4+ T cells from blood, cultured in vitro, taken before SARS-CoV-2 vaccination. The receptor source for this set is a human donor who received a COVID-19 vaccine. Each CDR3 is given with its conserved first and last residue. The D gene is left open where the match is weak. Not every row has a clone size; where given, it reads once, few, many or a size class.

j_call clone_size v_call d_call cdr3_aa cdr3_nt
TRBJ1-2 . TRBV5-1 . CASSRGSAYGYTF TGCGCCAGCAGCCGCGGGTCTGCCTATGGCTACACCTTC
TRBJ2-5 . TRBV5-4 . CASFLMDQYF TGTGCCAGCTTTCTGATGGACCAGTACTTC
TRBJ1-5 few TRBV27 . CASSPLRQLYSNQPQHF TGTGCCAGCAGTCCACTACGACAGCTCTATAGCAATCAGCCCCAGCATTTT
TRBJ1-5 . TRBV6-1 . CASRTRGQGGLSNQPQHF TGTGCCAGCCGAACGCGGGGGCAGGGAGGGCTTAGCAATCAGCCCCAGCATTTT
TRBJ2-1 . TRBV19 . CASSIAYNEQFF TGTGCCAGTAGTATAGCTTACAATGAGCAGTTCTTC
TRBJ2-1 . TRBV12-3/TRBV12-4 TRBD1 CASSTNRGRSYNEQFF TGTGCCAGCAGTACCAACAGGGGTCGCTCCTACAATGAGCAGTTCTTC
TRBJ2-2 . TRBV7-2 TRBD2 CASSALAGANANTGELFF TGTGCCAGCAGCGCTCTAGCGGGGGCGAACGCGAACACCGGGGAGCTGTTTTTT
TRBJ1-1 . TRBV30 . CAWMGQIEAFF TGTGCCTGGATGGGGCAGATTGAAGCTTTCTTT
TRBJ1-1 . TRBV5-6 . CASSSRGGWGTEAFF TGTGCCAGCAGCTCTCGTGGAGGGTGGGGCACTGAAGCTTTCTTT
TRBJ2-1 . TRBV30 TRBD1 CAWSDRTGNEQFF TGTGCCTGGAGTGACAGGACAGGCAATGAGCAGTTCTTC
TRBJ1-2 . TRBV20-1 TRBD1 CSARGQGDYTF TGCAGTGCTAGGGGACAGGGAGACTACACCTTC
TRBJ1-2 few TRBV6-1 TRBD1 CASRGGGNYGYTF TGTGCCAGCAGAGGGGGCGGAAACTATGGCTACACCTTC
TRBJ2-3 few TRBV24-1 . CATGGAADTQYF TGTGCCACCGGCGGGGCCGCAGATACGCAGTATTTT
TRBJ2-3 . TRBV24-1 . CATSDSGQITDTQYF TGTGCCACCAGTGATTCGGGGCAGATTACAGATACGCAGTATTTT
TRBJ2-1 . TRBV24-1 TRBD1 CATSDLGQGKASYNEQFF TGTGCCACCAGTGATTTGGGACAGGGGAAGGCGTCCTACAATGAGCAGTTCTTC
TRBJ2-3 . TRBV7-2 . CASSLRGSSTDTQYF TGTGCCAGCAGCTTAAGGGGGAGCTCCACAGATACGCAGTATTTT
TRBJ1-2 . TRBV5-1 TRBD1 CASSPDRDAGYTF TGCGCCAGCAGCCCGGACAGGGACGCTGGCTACACCTTC
TRBJ2-3 . TRBV27 . CASTLSGTADTQYF TGTGCCAGCACATTATCGGGGACCGCAGATACGCAGTATTTT
TRBJ2-3 . TRBV5-1 . CASSTSGADTQYF TGCGCCAGCAGCACTTCAGGCGCAGATACGCAGTATTTT
TRBJ2-2 few TRBV7-6 TRBD2 CASSPSSGGWTGELFF TGTGCCAGCAGCCCTTCTAGCGGGGGCTGGACCGGGGAGCTGTTTTTT
TRBJ2-2 . TRBV20-1 TRBD1 CSASTGARYGELFF TGCAGTGCTAGTACAGGGGCGCGGTACGGGGAGCTGTTTTTT
TRBJ2-1 . TRBV11-2 . CASSPGPESSYNEQFF TGTGCCAGCAGCCCCGGACCTGAAAGCTCCTACAATGAGCAGTTTTTC
TRBJ1-3 . TRBV4-2 TRBD1 CASSQDAQGKTGNTIYF TGTGCCAGCAGCCAAGACGCACAGGGGAAGACTGGAAACACCATATATTTT
TRBJ1-2 . TRBV6-1 TRBD1 CASSPRTGFYGYTF TGTGCCAGCAGTCCGAGGACAGGTTTCTATGGCTACACCTTC
TRBJ2-5 . TRBV3-1 . CASSHRRDQETQYF TGTGCCAGCAGCCATCGCCGGGACCAAGAGACCCAGTACTTC
TRBJ1-1 . TRBV6-1 . CASNNRGRGEAFF TGTGCCAGCAATAATAGGGGGAGGGGTGAAGCTTTCTTT
TRBJ1-2 . TRBV28 . CASSLSWDNYGYTF TGTGCCAGCAGTTTATCATGGGATAACTATGGCTACACCTTC
TRBJ1-4 . TRBV23-1 . CASSQRNEKLFF TGCGCCAGCAGTCAGCGGAATGAAAAACTGTTTTTT
TRBJ2-2 . TRBV18 . CAARETVNTGELFF TGTGCCGCTAGGGAGACAGTAAACACCGGGGAGCTGTTTTTT
TRBJ1-1 few TRBV28 TRBD1 CASKGQGGTEAFF TGTGCCAGTAAAGGACAGGGGGGCACTGAAGCTTTCTTT
TRBJ2-1 . TRBV11-3 . CASSLGLSGSYNGQFF TGTGCCAGCAGCTTAGGGCTCTCGGGGTCATACAATGGGCAGTTCTTC
TRBJ2-3 . TRBV20-1 . CSAGEWTTSTDTQYF TGCAGTGCTGGAGAGTGGACCACCAGCACAGATACGCAGTATTTT
TRBJ2-7 . TRBV19 . CASIGANPYEQYF TGTGCCAGTATAGGGGCGAACCCCTACGAGCAGTACTTC
TRBJ2-4 . TRBV5-4 . CASSLGDQRAKNIQYF TGTGCCAGCAGCTTGGGGGACCAGAGGGCCAAAAACATTCAGTACTTC
TRBJ1-3 few TRBV7-9 . CASSQGTGNTIYF TGTGCCAGCAGCCAAGGGACGGGAAACACCATATATTTT
TRBJ1-5 few TRBV7-9 . CASSSTDRNQPQHF TGTGCCAGCAGCTCAACGGACCGCAATCAGCCCCAGCATTTT
TRBJ1-6 . TRBV30 . CAWTQSRDTYNSPLHF TGTGCCTGGACCCAATCCCGGGACACTTATAATTCACCCCTCCACTTT
TRBJ1-5 . TRBV6-2/TRBV6-3 . CASKASNQPQHF TGTGCCAGCAAGGCGAGCAATCAGCCCCAGCATTTT
TRBJ2-2 . TRBV7-2 . CASSPRVGEGGELFF TGTGCCAGCAGCCCTAGGGTAGGAGAAGGAGGGGAGCTGTTTTTT
TRBJ2-5 . TRBV5-1 . CASSSAPQPGTQYF TGCGCCAGCAGCTCAGCACCGCAACCAGGAACCCAGTACTTC
TRBJ2-3 . TRBV4-2 . CASSQDWTISTDTQYF TGTGCCAGCAGCCAAGATTGGACTATCAGCACAGATACGCAGTATTTT
TRBJ1-5 . TRBV6-2/TRBV6-3 . CASSFGRGFNQPQHF TGTGCCAGCAGTTTTGGCAGGGGTTTCAATCAGCCCCAGCATTTT
TRBJ1-1 few TRBV30 . CAWTSPGGPNTEAFF TGTGCCTGGACCTCCCCGGGGGGGCCGAACACTGAAGCTTTCTTT
TRBJ1-2 few TRBV7-9 . CASSLGQNDGYTF TGTGCCAGCAGCTTAGGGCAGAACGATGGCTACACCTTC
TRBJ2-2 . TRBV5-1 . CASSSTRGDGVGELFF TGCGCCAGCAGCTCCACGAGGGGGGACGGCGTCGGGGAGCTGTTTTTT
TRBJ1-3 few TRBV28 . CASSLMEVGNTIYF TGTGCCAGCAGTTTAATGGAGGTGGGAAACACCATATATTTT
TRBJ1-6 . TRBV5-1 . CASSLAQGGSPLHF TGCGCCAGCAGCTTGGCTCAGGGAGGTTCACCCCTCCACTTT
TRBJ2-3 medium-sized TRBV20-1 TRBD2 CSARTSGGGITDTQYF TGCAGTGCTAGGACTAGCGGGGGGGGCATCACAGATACGCAGTATTTT
TRBJ1-4 few TRBV19 . CASSWTATNEKLFF TGTGCCAGTAGTTGGACAGCAACTAATGAAAAACTGTTTTTT
TRBJ2-4 . TRBV20-1 . CSAREGGLAKNIQYF TGCAGTGCTAGAGAAGGGGGACTAGCCAAAAACATTCAGTACTTC
TRBJ2-2 . TRBV24-1 . CATSDPRVHPTTGELFF TGTGCCACCAGTGACCCCAGGGTACACCCAACCACCGGGGAGCTGTTTTTT
TRBJ2-1 . TRBV7-9 . CASSFYSGTNHNEQFF TGTGCCAGCAGCTTTTACTCCGGGACAAACCACAATGAGCAGTTCTTC
TRBJ2-7 . TRBV12-3/TRBV12-4 . CASSVRPSSYEQYF TGTGCCAGCAGTGTACGACCAAGCTCCTACGAGCAGTACTTC